Shown below are 29 T cell receptor beta chains from a single sample sequenced in a study of cytomegalovirus exposure and HLA in healthy donors. The PCR had 60 Vbeta and 13 Jbeta primers. Produced via immunoSEQ multiplex PCR; TCRdb's table is partial and in-frame only. Of approximately 150,000 clones listed, 78% are singletons. Specimen: PBMCs. The receptor set was obtained from a woman aged 40-49 years in good health and CMV-seropositive.

The chain has TRBV5-4 and TRBJ2-1, with D perhaps TRBD2 (5 bases). Looked up from germline, CDR1 is SGHNT and CDR2 is YYREEE (reference sequence). V was cut by 4 bases and J by 8 bases, with 10 bases left in between. The CDR3 spans 12 residues. The CDR3 is CASSTGYYEQFF. The CDR3 coding sequence is TGTGCCAGCAGCACGGGGTACTATGAGCAGTTCTTC.

This clone has only one observation. This chain uses TRBV4-2 with TRBJ2-5; TRBD2 matches 15 bases. Trimming at V came to 0 bases and at J to 2 bases, leaving 1 base not matched to a gene. Per germline, CDR1 LGHNA and CDR2 YNFKEQ. CDR3 length: 17 residues. DNA of the CDR3: TGTGCCAGCAGCCAAGAAGGACTAGCGGGGGGGCAAGAGACCCAGTACTTC. Translated, it gives CASSQEGLAGGQETQYF.

The chain combines TRBV30 with TRBJ1-1; D ambiguous. Germline CDR1 reads GTSNPN; CDR2 reads SVGIG (reference sequence). The V end lost 3 bases, the J end lost 8 bases, and 19 bases lay between the germline ends. The CDR3 runs 14 residues. CDR3 sequence reads: CAWRPPVRLTEAFF. The CDR3 DNA reads as TGTGCCTGGAGACCCCCAGTGCGACTTACAGAAGCTTTCTTT.

The V and J genes are TRBV5-1 and TRBJ2-2, with 9 bases lining up with TRBD1. The germline V gene has CDR1 SGHRS and CDR2 YFSETQ. V dropped 4 bases and J dropped 7; count of bases not matched to a gene: 11. CDR3 length equals 16 residues. The chain's CDR3 is CASSSKQGAGIGELFF. For the CDR3, the DNA is TGCGCCAGCAGCAGTAAACAGGGGGCTGGCATCGGGGAGCTGTTTTTT.

The rearrangement links TRBV25-1 to TRBJ2-7; 7 bases are a match to TRBD1. V shed 5 bases, J shed 2 bases, and the junction held 3 bases outside the gene matches. Germline V CDR1 and CDR2: MGHDK, SYGVNS. The CDR3 spans 13 residues. CDR3 sequence (DNA): TGTGCCAGCAGTAGAAGGGGGCCCTACGAGCAGTACTTC. The encoded protein is CASSRRGPYEQYF.

The rearrangement links TRBV9 to TRBJ2-2; TRBD2 agrees at 10 bases. This CDR3 has 16 amino acids. Germline lookup yields CDR1 SGDLS and CDR2 YYNGEE. The J segment lost 3 bases and the V segment lost 4 bases, leaving 6 bases of the junction unmatched. The CDR3 DNA reads TGTGCCAGCAGCCAGCGAGCGGGGGGGGACACCGGGGAGCTGTTTTTT. It translates to CASSQRAGGDTGELFF.

This chain links TRBV2 with TRBJ2-7; 11 nucleotides align to TRBD2. Germline-derived CDR1 and CDR2 are SNHLY and FYNNEI. This CDR3 is 15 amino acids long. V lost 6 bases and J lost 3; bases outside the gene matches: 7. This chain's CDR3 is CASSETSGARYEQYF. The CDR3 DNA is TGTGCCAGCAGCGAGACTAGCGGGGCCCGCTACGAGCAGTACTTC.

This clone has just a few counts. This rearrangement joins TRBV6-1 to TRBJ1-4; no firm D call. The length of the CDR3 is 13 residues. Trimming shortened V by 4 bases and J by 8 bases, and 11 bases separated the two germline ends. Germline V lookup: CDR1 MNHNS, CDR2 SASEGT. For the CDR3, the DNA is TGTGCCAGCAGTGTAGGTCGGGAGGAAAAACTGTTTTTT. This gives the protein CASSVGREEKLFF.

The chain is built from TRBV6-1 and TRBJ1-2, with 9 bases lining up with TRBD1. The J segment lost 3 bases and the V segment lost 6 bases, leaving 8 bases of the junction unmatched. The CDR3 has 15 residues. Germline CDR1 reads MNHNS; CDR2 reads SASEGT. Written as DNA, the CDR3 is TGTGCCAGCAGCATTAACAGGGGGCTGGACTATGGCTACACCTTC. Amino acids: CASSINRGLDYGYTF.

CDR3 amino acids: CASSKATPIEVIDEQFF. In DNA form, the CDR3 reads TGTGCCAGCAGCAAAGCGACTCCGATCGAGGTTATCGATGAGCAGTTCTTC. The V gene is TRBV21-1, the J gene TRBJ2-1; no DNA check was done on the table's D call, TRBD2. TRBV21-1 is reported as a pseudogene. The CDR3 sequence is 17 residues long.

The rearrangement uses TRBV5-8 and TRBJ2-7; weak D call: TRBD2 (5 bases). Trimming removed 0 bases from V and 7 bases from J, with 5 bases in between. This CDR3 has 11 amino acids. Per the germline V gene, CDR1 is SGHTS and CDR2 is YDEGEE. In nucleotides, the CDR3 is TGTGCCAGCAGCTTGGGAGGGGAGCAGTACTTC. Translation gives CASSLGGEQYF.

CDR3 DNA: TGTGCCAGCTTGGGGGGGGACTATGGCTACACCTTC. It codes for CASLGGDYGYTF. The chain couples TRBV5-6 to TRBJ1-2; TRBD1 is a possible D gene (5 bases). V lost 7 bases and J 3 bases, leaving 10 bases between the germline ends. CDR3 length: 12 residues. Germline V gene lookup returns CDR1 SGHDT and CDR2 YYEEEE. Together with reference TRBV5-6 and TRBJ1-2, the CDR3 gives the full variable domain: DAGVTQSPTHLIKTRGQQVTLRCSPKSGHDTVSWYQQALGQGPQFIFQYYEEEERQRGNFPDRFSGHQFPNYSSELNVNALLLGDSALYLCASLGGDYGYTFGSGTRLTVV.

V usage is TRBV19 and J usage is TRBJ2-2, with 7 bases aligning to TRBD1. The germline V gene has CDR1 LNHDA and CDR2 SQIVND (reference sequence). The CDR3 consists of 15 residues. Losses at the gene ends were 8 bases for V and 2 bases for J; bases not matched to a gene: 8. The CDR3 DNA reads as TGTGCCAGTCTCTCGGGACAGATAAACACCGGGGAGCTGTTTTTT. Encoded protein: CASLSGQINTGELFF.

This clone was seen just once. The chain uses TRBV25-1 and TRBJ1-2, with 8 bases that match TRBD1. The CDR3 is made up of 13 amino acids. J gave up 6 bases and V 4 bases, and 4 bases lay outside the gene matches. From germline, CDR1 is MGHDK and CDR2 SYGVNS. CDR3 protein: CASSGQGINGYTF. DNA for the CDR3: TGTGCCAGCAGTGGACAGGGGATAAATGGCTACACCTTC.

The chain combines TRBV5-4 with TRBJ2-3; D is undetermined. CDR1 is SGHNT, CDR2 YYREEE, per germline (reference sequence). The CDR3 loop spans 13 amino acids. V was pared by 4 bases and J by 2 bases, with 8 bases between. The CDR3 bases are TGTGCCAGCAGCCTAGACCCCACAGATACGCAGTATTTT. This translates into CASSLDPTDTQYF.

This CDR3 reads CACSVAGYTF. CDR3 nucleotides: TGTGCCTGCTCTGTAGCTGGCTACACCTTC. The gene calls are TRBV30 and TRBJ1-2, with D hard to call. Germline assignment: CDR1 GTSNPN and CDR2 SVGIG (reference sequence). The CDR3 covers 10 residues. The ends were cut back, 6 bases at V and 7 bases at J, with 9 bases in the middle.

This clone showed up just a few times. V gene TRBV25-1 combines with J gene TRBJ1-2; 8 positions agree with TRBD1. The V gene's germline CDR1 is MGHDK and CDR2 SYGVNS. The junction had 7 bases not matched to a gene; V was cut back by 6 bases and J by 7 bases. The CDR3 sequence is 13 residues long. Here the CDR3 DNA reads TGTGCCAGCAGCCCGGACAGGGTTGGTGGCTACACCTTC. This translates into CASSPDRVGGYTF.

V and J are TRBV28 and TRBJ2-3, with 14 bases fitting TRBD2. J lost 6 bases, V lost 3 bases, and 8 bases had no gene match. Germline assignment: CDR1 MDHEN and CDR2 SYDVKM. The CDR3 totals 17 residues. The CDR3 DNA reads TGTGCCAGCAGTTTTTTGGGACTAGCGGGGGCGGGGGATACGCAGTATTTT. Translating it yields CASSFLGLAGAGDTQYF. The full variable domain, rest sourced from reference TRBV28 and TRBJ2-3, is DVKVTQSSRYLVKRTGEKVFLECVQDMDHENMFWYRQDPGLGLRLIYFSYDVKMKEKGDIPEGYSVSREKKERFSLILESASTNQTSMYLCASSFLGLAGAGDTQYFGPGTRLTVL.

Only a few counts were recorded for this clone. The chain couples TRBV5-1 to TRBJ2-2; D perhaps matches TRBD2 (6 bases). The CDR3 is 16 residues long. With 3 bases removed from V and 1 base from J, the gap between germline ends came to 13 bases. Germline V lookup: CDR1 SGHRS, CDR2 YFSETQ. The CDR3 region has the DNA TGCGCCAGCAGCTCCACGGGACTCCTGAACACCGGGGAGCTGTTTTTT. Protein product: CASSSTGLLNTGELFF.

The rearrangement links TRBV19 to TRBJ1-2; D might be TRBD1 (5 bases). CDR1 and CDR2 from the germline V gene are LNHDA and SQIVND (reference sequence). CDR3 length: 13 amino acids. The V gene lost 5 bases and the J gene lost 2 bases, with 9 bases spanning the gap. In nucleotides, the CDR3 is TGTGCCAGTAGTGTGGCAGGGAACTATGGCTACACCTTC. Its translation is CASSVAGNYGYTF.

The chain has TRBV30 and TRBJ1-6, with 8 bases lining up with TRBD1. CDR3 size: 15 residues. CDR1 is GTSNPN and CDR2 is SVGIG in the germline V gene (reference sequence). The junction had 4 bases not matched to a gene; V was cut back by 1 base and J by 5 bases. The CDR3 region has the DNA TGTGCCTGGAGTGGTCGGGACAGGAATAATTCACCCCTCCACTTT. Protein product: CAWSGRDRNNSPLHF.

V and J are TRBV5-8 and TRBJ2-2, with D unresolved. Germline V gene lookup returns CDR1 SGHTS and CDR2 YDEGEE. V was shortened by 4 bases and J by 0 bases, with 7 bases between the two germline ends. This CDR3 comprises 14 residues. Here the CDR3 reads CASSLYANTGELFF. Here the CDR3 DNA reads TGTGCCAGCAGCCTCTACGCGAACACCGGGGAGCTGTTTTTT. Combining the CDR3 with reference TRBV5-8 and TRBJ2-2 gives the whole variable domain EAGVTQSPTHLIKTRGQQATLRCSPISGHTSVYWYQQALGLGLQFLLWYDEGEERNRGNFPPRFSGRQFPNYSSELNVNALELEDSALYLCASSLYANTGELFFGEGSRLTVL.

The chain links TRBV5-4 to TRBJ2-5; 9 positions match TRBD1. This CDR3 spans 16 amino acids. Trimming took 2 bases from V and 2 from J; bases not matched to a gene: 7. Germline V gene lookup returns CDR1 SGHNT and CDR2 YYREEE (reference sequence). This chain's CDR3 is CASSFLTGGTQETQYF. The CDR3 region has the DNA TGTGCCAGCAGCTTCTTGACAGGGGGAACACAAGAGACCCAGTACTTC.

The rearrangement uses TRBV6-1 and TRBJ2-3; D perhaps matches TRBD2 (7 bases). V was cut by 6 bases and J by 9 bases, with 16 bases left in between. Germline V lookup: CDR1 MNHNS, CDR2 SASEGT. The CDR3 is 13 residues long. The CDR3 coding sequence is TGTGCCAGCAGCGAGGGAGGGGGATCGACGCAGTATTTT. This sequence encodes CASSEGGGSTQYF.

The V call is TRBV15, the J call TRBJ2-5, with unresolved D. Trimming shortened V by 0 bases and J by 4 bases, and 3 bases separated the two germline ends. The V gene's germline CDR1 is LNHNV and CDR2 YYDKDF (reference sequence). CDR3 length: 12 amino acids. The CDR3 spells CATSRDGETQYF. The CDR3 region has the DNA TGTGCCACCAGCAGAGACGGAGAGACCCAGTACTTC.

This clone was seen only a few times. This rearrangement joins TRBV6-1 to TRBJ2-7; possibly TRBD1 for D (6 bases). The CDR3 is 13 amino acids. The V gene's germline CDR1 is MNHNS and CDR2 SASEGT. With 5 bases removed from V and 3 bases from J, the gap between germline ends came to 11 bases. The CDR3 protein is CASSRQAYYEQYF. CDR3 DNA sequence: TGTGCCAGCAGTAGACAGGCGTACTACGAGCAGTACTTC.

CDR3 DNA sequence: TGCGCCAGCAGCCAAACCTACCCTAGCACAGATACGCAGTATTTT. This encodes CASSQTYPSTDTQYF. The V call is TRBV4-1, the J call TRBJ2-3, with D unclear. Per the germline V gene, CDR1 is MGHRA and CDR2 is YSYEKL. The CDR3 has 15 residues. Trimming cost V 2 bases and J 0 bases, with 9 bases left between them.

This sequence joins TRBV4-1 and TRBJ1-1; 7 positions match TRBD1. V lost 4 bases and J lost 7; bases outside the gene matches: 9. Germline CDR1 and CDR2: MGHRA and YSYEKL. This CDR3 contains 14 residues. The CDR3 DNA follows: TGCGCCAGCAGCCCAGGACAGGAGGCGGTTGAAGCTTTCTTT. Its protein is CASSPGQEAVEAFF.

The chain combines TRBV9 with TRBJ2-6, with 9 bases that match TRBD1. The CDR3 loop spans 18 amino acids. Germline V gene lookup returns CDR1 SGDLS and CDR2 YYNGEE. V shed 2 bases, J shed 0 bases, and the junction held 6 bases outside the gene matches. The CDR3 is CASSVSTGGPSGANVLTF. In DNA, the CDR3 is TGTGCCAGCAGCGTGTCGACAGGGGGACCCTCTGGGGCCAACGTCCTGACTTTC.